This TCR beta chain was identified during a study of blood T cell repertoires in COVID-19 (dated by TCRdb to the early 2020s). Notes on the research overall: Samples covering the acute and convalescent phases of COVID-19 were provided by collaborators in the United States, Italy and Spain. The samples were drawn from the first 160 participants of the ongoing ImmuneRACE study and from some 1,300 subjects provided by 6 global collaborators. Deeply sampled blood TCRbeta repertoires from subjects exposed to, actively infected with, or recovered from COVID-19 were included in the dataset. The material from the prospective study consisted of cDNA or gDNA derived from T cells, B-cell-depleted T cells, or PBMCs. Where available, HLA class I and class II types were obtained from metadata supplied by the sample provider rather than from assay-based typing. The sample metadata nearly always contained a de-identified subject ID, COVID-19 status, age in years and sex. The repertoires were released in a freely available public database intended as a resource for research on the immune response to SARS-CoV-2.

This clone was counted once. Its antigen specificity is not known. Base qualities are missing; no much larger clone stands one base away. Study-wide findings and limitations: How much clinical and demographic metadata was included differed by source and by participant, and the metadata was provided uncurated.

The CDR3 spans 11 residues, from the cysteine through the phenylalanine. CDR3 DNA only is kept here, 33 bases in frame from base 1. The germline V gene sets CDR1 to MNHEY and CDR2 to SVGAGI. V is reduced by 11 bases and J by 1 base, leaving a spacing of 8 bases between them. The immunoSEQ Assay, a bias-controlled multiplex PCR, was used to amplify TCRbeta CDR3 regions from genomic DNA. Per the source publication's procedure: The number of nucleated cells in each sample was estimated from the amplification of reference gene primers within the assay. To quantify the absolute abundance of each unique TCRbeta CDR3 rearrangement, sequence reads were collapsed and filtered. For each sample, productive Simpson clonality was calculated as the square root of Simpson's diversity index over productive rearrangements. As stored in TCRdb, this immuneACCESS dataset retains in-frame rearrangements with V and J assigned. A fraction of the clones does not appear; measured against another copy, unresolved V genes explain less than half of the discrepancy, and the remainder lacks a known reason. The DNA was the basis for D and trimming; V, J and clone size are from that table. The sample has about 480,000 clones on record, around nine tenths of them singletons. The ten largest clones capture roughly 1.9% of the sample.

Participants in the prospective study were enrolled through a virtual design, were aged roughly 18 to 100 years, and lived in roughly 24 United States geographic areas. In the prospective study, cohorts were assigned on the basis of participant-reported clinical history obtained from a screening survey and a study questionnaire. For ImmuneRACE Cohort 3, a participant was defined as recovered based on two consecutive negative NP/OP PCR tests, clearance by a healthcare professional, or resolution of symptoms. Each participant in the prospective study had whole blood, serum and a nasopharyngeal or oropharyngeal swab collected by mobile phlebotomists. Prospective study participants could optionally give additional blood draws and questionnaires over an approximately two-month period. Before DNA extraction, blood samples from the prospective study were shipped at room temperature or frozen.

The receptor was isolated from a woman between 40 and 55 years old who had recovered from COVID-19. Recombination connected TRBV6-5 to TRBJ1-1; no D segment can be confidently identified. Sequenced sample: PBMCs or T cells enriched from blood (not recorded which). DNA sequence: TGTGCCTCTCAGGCGAACACTGAAGCTTTCTTT. This sequence encodes CASQANTEAFF.